The next 17 T cell receptor beta chains were all read from a single sample in a study of blood T cell repertoires in COVID-19. TCRdb's table, derived via immunoSEQ multiplex PCR, lists solely in-frame clones and lacks some. The sample includes around 180,000 clones, more than 70% seen only once; the top ten take 15% to 20%. Sequences were obtained from peripheral blood. These receptors all stem from a person between 65 and 79 years old with COVID-19, enrolled during active disease.

J is TRBJ2-7 and V is TRBV19; 7 nucleotides line up with TRBD1. V shed 3 bases, J shed 3 bases, and the junction held 5 bases outside the gene matches. In germline, CDR1 is LNHDA, CDR2 SQIVND (reference sequence). The CDR3 is 14 amino acids. CDR3 loop: CASSIGTAFYEQYF. CDR3 in DNA: TGTGCCAGTAGTATCGGGACAGCCTTCTACGAGCAGTACTTC.

This sequence joins TRBV6-4 and TRBJ1-2; the D gene is possibly TRBD1 (6 bases). The CDR3 totals 14 residues. The ends were cut back, 4 bases at V and 2 bases at J, with 11 bases in the middle. Germline CDR1 MRHNA, CDR2 SNTAGT. In nucleotides, the CDR3 is TGTGCCAGCAGTGCGTCGGACAGCAACTATGGCTACACCTTC. Its translation: CASSASDSNYGYTF.

The chain combines TRBV19 with TRBJ2-7; 11 bases are shared with TRBD1. The CDR3 sequence is 14 residues long. The junction had 6 bases not matched to a gene; V was cut back by 6 bases and J by 5 bases. CDR1 and CDR2 (germline): LNHDA, SQIVND (reference sequence). The DNA of the CDR3 is TGTGCCAGTAGCGCGGGACAGGGGGTCAACGAGCAGTACTTC. It translates to CASSAGQGVNEQYF.

This clone showed up just a few times. The chain has TRBV3-1 (or the pseudogene TRBV3-2) and TRBJ2-7, with unresolved D. The CDR3 is 20 amino acids. V was clipped by 0 bases and J by 3 bases, with 27 bases between them. Germline lookup yields CDR1 LGHDT and CDR2 YNNKEL (reference sequence). CDR3 in DNA: TGTGCCAGCAGCCAAGATGGGTTTGCACAGAGAAGAACCCCCCTCTACGAGCAGTACTTC. As protein: CASSQDGFAQRRTPLYEQYF.

This chain connects TRBV19 to TRBJ1-2, with 9 bases fitting TRBD1. Germline assignment: CDR1 LNHDA and CDR2 SQIVND (reference sequence). The V segment lost 3 bases and the J segment 8 bases; nucleotides outside the gene matches: 7. The CDR3 runs 14 residues. This CDR3 is CASSIFTGGAGYTF. CDR3 bases: TGTGCCAGTAGTATCTTCACAGGGGGCGCCGGCTACACCTTC.

This chain connects TRBV19 to TRBJ2-7; TRBD1 matches at 7 bases. V was clipped by 9 bases and J by 0 bases; unmatched bases: 8. The CDR3 runs 14 residues. Germline-derived CDR1 and CDR2 are LNHDA and SQIVND (reference sequence). CDR3 loop: CASRETGNSYEQYF. The DNA for the CDR3 is TGTGCCAGCAGGGAGACAGGGAACTCCTACGAGCAGTACTTC. Full variable domain (rest looked up from reference TRBV19 and TRBJ2-7): DGGITQSPKYLFRKEGQNVTLSCEQNLNHDAMYWYRQDPGQGLRLIYYSQIVNDFQKGDIAEGYSVSREKKESFPLTVTSAQKNPTAFYLCASRETGNSYEQYFGPGTRLTVT.

V and J are TRBV30 and TRBJ1-3; D is unclear. V was shortened by 3 bases and J by 2 bases, with 11 bases between the two germline ends. The CDR3 is made up of 14 amino acids. Germline V lookup: CDR1 GTSNPN, CDR2 SVGIG (reference sequence). The CDR3 bases are TGTGCCTGGAGATTAGCCAGTACTGGAAACACCATATATTTT. Amino acids: CAWRLASTGNTIYF.

The chain links TRBV3-1 (or the pseudogene TRBV3-2) to TRBJ1-2, with D possibly TRBD1 on 5 matching bases. There are 14 residues in the CDR3. Trimming left V 1 base short and J 7 bases short, with 13 bases between. The V gene's germline CDR1 is LGHDT and CDR2 YNNKEL (reference sequence). The CDR3 reads CASSQAGRGVGYTF. CDR3 nucleotide sequence: TGTGCCAGCAGCCAAGCAGGGAGGGGAGTTGGCTACACCTTC.

The chain combines TRBV30 with TRBJ2-1; D is undetermined. The CDR3 is 15 residues long. Between the trimmed V and J ends, which lost 0 bases and 0 bases, there was a span of 9 bases. The germline V gene encodes CDR1 GTSNPN and CDR2 SVGIG (reference sequence). Written as DNA, the CDR3 is TGTGCCTGGAGTGTAAGCGTGGCCTCCTACAATGAGCAGTTCTTC. It yields the protein CAWSVSVASYNEQFF.

This chain joins TRBV28 and TRBJ2-7; the D gene is possibly TRBD2 (6 bases). CDR1 and CDR2 from the germline V gene are MDHEN and SYDVKM. CDR3 length equals 13 residues. V was trimmed by 3 bases and J by 0 bases, leaving 6 bases between them. The CDR3 sequence: CASSLGGSYEQYF. In DNA, the CDR3 is TGTGCCAGCAGTTTGGGAGGCTCCTACGAGCAGTACTTC.

In its sample, this clone was seen once. The rearrangement links TRBV5-1 to TRBJ2-7, with D perhaps matching TRBD1 (6 bases). V was trimmed by 0 bases and J by 2 bases, leaving 15 bases between them. Germline CDR1 reads SGHRS; CDR2 reads YFSETQ. CDR3 length: 16 amino acids. CDR3 sequence reads: CASSLAEGTNTYEQYF. The CDR3 DNA reads as TGCGCCAGCAGCTTGGCCGAGGGGACAAACACCTACGAGCAGTACTTC.

The gene calls are TRBV13 and TRBJ2-1; D possibly corresponds to TRBD2 (5 bases). V was clipped by 4 bases and J by 4 bases, with 14 bases between them. From germline, CDR1 is PRHDT and CDR2 FYEKMQ (reference sequence). CDR3 length equals 15 residues. CDR3 residues: CASSYPPGVYNEQFF. CDR3 nucleotide sequence: TGTGCCAGCAGCTATCCCCCCGGGGTTTACAATGAGCAGTTCTTC.

V usage is TRBV4-3 and J usage is TRBJ2-1; TRBD1 is a possible D gene (6 bases). The CDR3 has 19 residues. Deletions cut 0 bases from V and 8 bases from J, with 26 bases between. CDR1 is LGHNA and CDR2 is YSLEER in the germline V gene. DNA for the CDR3: TGCGCCAGCAGCCAAGACCGGGCTGACAGGCCGGGGCCAGGGGATGAGCAGTTCTTC. It codes for CASSQDRADRPGPGDEQFF.

This chain connects TRBV5-1 to TRBJ2-3; perhaps TRBD1 as D (6 bases). CDR1 is SGHRS and CDR2 is YFSETQ in the germline V gene. This CDR3 comprises 15 residues. V gave up 0 bases and J gave up 4 bases, with 12 bases separating them. CDR3 DNA sequence: TGCGCCAGCAGCTTGGACAGGGTCTATGCAGATACGCAGTATTTT. This codes for CASSLDRVYADTQYF.

This clone showed up just once. The chain carries TRBV9 and TRBJ2-5, with D perhaps TRBD2 (5 bases). Germline assignment: CDR1 SGDLS and CDR2 YYNGEE. The CDR3 is made up of 14 amino acids. V was cut by 3 bases and J by 5 bases, with 14 bases left in between. CDR3 in amino acids: CASSAGSGGETQYF. CDR3 sequence (DNA): TGTGCCAGCAGCGCCGGCAGCGGTGGGGAGACCCAGTACTTC.

The chain carries TRBV19 and TRBJ2-2; D gene ambiguous. Between the trimmed V and J ends, which lost 4 bases and 1 base, there was a span of 4 bases. Germline loops: CDR1 LNHDA, CDR2 SQIVND (reference sequence). CDR3 length: 13 amino acids. CDR3 nucleotides: TGTGCCAGTAGTAGTCAGAACACCGGGGAGCTGTTTTTT. Its translation: CASSSQNTGELFF.

The rearrangement joins TRBV12-3 or TRBV12-4 to TRBJ2-7; D is undetermined. This CDR3 is 13 amino acids long. V lost 3 bases to trimming and J lost 3 bases, with 9 bases between them. Here the CDR3 reads CASSLFRNYEQYF. As DNA, the CDR3 is TGTGCCAGCAGTTTGTTCCGTAACTACGAGCAGTACTTC.